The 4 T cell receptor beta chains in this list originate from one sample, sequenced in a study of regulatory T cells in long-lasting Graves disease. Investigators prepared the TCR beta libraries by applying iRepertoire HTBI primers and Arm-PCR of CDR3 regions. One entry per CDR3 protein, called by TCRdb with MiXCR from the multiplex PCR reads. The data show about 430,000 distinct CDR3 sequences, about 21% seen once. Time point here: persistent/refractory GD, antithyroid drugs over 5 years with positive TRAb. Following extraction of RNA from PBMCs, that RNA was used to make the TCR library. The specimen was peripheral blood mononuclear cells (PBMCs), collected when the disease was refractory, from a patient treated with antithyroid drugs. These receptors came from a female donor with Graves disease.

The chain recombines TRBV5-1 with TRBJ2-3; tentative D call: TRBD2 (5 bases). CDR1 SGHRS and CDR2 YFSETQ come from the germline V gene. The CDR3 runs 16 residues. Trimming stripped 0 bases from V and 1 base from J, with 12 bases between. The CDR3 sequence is CASSLDPERGTDTQYF. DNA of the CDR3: TGCGCCAGCAGCTTGGATCCGGAGAGGGGCACAGATACGCAGTATTTT.

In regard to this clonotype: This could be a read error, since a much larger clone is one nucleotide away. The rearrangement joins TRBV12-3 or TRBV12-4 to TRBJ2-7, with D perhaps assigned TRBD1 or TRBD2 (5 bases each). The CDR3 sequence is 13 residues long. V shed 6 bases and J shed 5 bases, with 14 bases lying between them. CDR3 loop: CASSVGTTDEQYF. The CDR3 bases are TGTGCCAGCAGCGTTGGGACGACTGACGAGCAGTACTTC.

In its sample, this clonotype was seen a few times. The chain's CDR3 is CASSRIGNEQFF. The CDR3 DNA reads as TGTGCCAGCAGTCGCATAGGCAATGAGCAGTTCTTC. The chain uses TRBV6-1 and TRBJ2-1; no firm D call. Trimming left V 5 bases short and J 6 bases short, with 8 bases between. The germline V gene has CDR1 MNHNS and CDR2 SASEGT. The CDR3 covers 12 residues.

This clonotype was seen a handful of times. In DNA, the CDR3 is TGTGCCAGCAGTAAAACGGGGCAGGGCAATCAGCCCCAGCATTTT. Amino acid sequence: CASSKTGQGNQPQHF. V and J are TRBV12-3 or TRBV12-4 and TRBJ1-5, with D possibly TRBD1 on 5 matching bases. Between the trimmed V and J ends, which lost 5 bases and 2 bases, there was a span of 13 bases. The length of the CDR3 is 15 residues.